The 30 T cell receptor beta chains listed next were all sequenced from one sample in a study of T cell responses to AZD1222 COVID-19 vaccine listed by TCRdb under 2021. Interpreted using the paper, the time point label stands for: baseline before first vaccination. The library was generated by the immunoSEQ multiplex PCR assay. TCRdb's version of the immuneACCESS table is confined to in-frame rearrangements and falls short of the full clone set. An unresolved V gene accounts for under half of the shortfall where checked; the remainder is of unknown origin. The sample records under 110,000 clones, roughly 84% of which are singletons. Around 1.5% of the sample is taken by the ten largest. The sequencing used peripheral blood, collected on day 0 of AZD1222 vaccination. The receptors shown here come from an adult in good health.

The rearrangement joins TRBV19 to TRBJ1-2, with a tentative D call TRBD1 (6 bases). CDR1 and CDR2 (germline): LNHDA, SQIVND (reference sequence). This CDR3 is built from 16 residues. Trimming removed 4 bases at V and 4 bases at J, with 19 bases between. The CDR3 region has the DNA TGTGCCAGTAGTACAAACAAGCAAAGGGGGGTCTATGGCTACACCTTC. Translating it yields CASSTNKQRGVYGYTF.

The CDR3 sequence: CASSYSRDKYNEQFF. Written as DNA, the CDR3 is TGTGCCAGCAGTTACTCCAGGGACAAGTACAATGAGCAGTTCTTC. The chain employs TRBV6-5 and TRBJ2-1; a weak D match, TRBD1 (6 bases). Germline V gene data show CDR1 as MNHEY and CDR2 as SVGAGI. V lost 0 bases and J 4 bases, leaving 10 bases between the germline ends. This CDR3 contains 15 residues.

V is TRBV24-1 and J is TRBJ1-5; D is undetermined. Germline CDR1 is KGHDR and CDR2 is SFDVKD. The CDR3 is 14 amino acids. V lost 2 bases and J 0 bases, leaving 4 bases between the germline ends. CDR3 in DNA: TGTGCCACCAGTGATTGGGATAGCAATCAGCCCCAGCATTTT. Translated: CATSDWDSNQPQHF.

The chain couples TRBV7-2 to TRBJ1-2; TRBD1 matches at 8 bases. V was clipped by 1 base and J by 1 base; unmatched bases: 5. This CDR3 contains 16 residues. The germline CDR1 and CDR2 sequences are SGHTA and FQGNSA. CDR3 sequence: CASSLGGQGSNYGYTF. CDR3 in DNA: TGTGCCAGCAGCTTAGGTGGACAGGGAAGTAACTATGGCTACACCTTC.

V usage is TRBV11-1 and J usage is TRBJ2-7; D perhaps matches TRBD1 (6 bases). This CDR3 comprises 14 residues. Germline loops: CDR1 SGHAT, CDR2 FQDESV (reference sequence). V lost 5 bases and J lost 1, with 12 bases in between. CDR3 sequence reads: CASSPDRISYEQYF. The DNA of the CDR3 is TGTGCCAGCAGCCCCGACAGGATTTCCTACGAGCAGTACTTC. The whole variable domain, filled in from reference TRBV11-1 and TRBJ2-7, reads EAEVAQSPRYKITEKSQAVAFWCDPISGHATLYWYRQILGQGPELLVQFQDESVVDDSQLPKDRFSAERLKGVDSTLKIQPAELGDSAMYLCASSPDRISYEQYFGPGTRLTVT.

The rearrangement uses TRBV4-2 and TRBJ2-4, with TRBD2 as a possible D gene (5 bases). The V end was cut by 5 bases, the J end by 7 bases, with 9 bases between. The length of the CDR3 is 12 residues. Germline-derived CDR1 and CDR2 are LGHNA and YNFKEQ. In DNA, the CDR3 is TGTGCCAGCAGCTCAAGAGGGAACATTCAGTACTTC. This translates into CASSSRGNIQYF.

As DNA, the CDR3 is TGTGCCAGCAGCCCAAGACCGTTTAGAGCTTTCTTT. It is translated as CASSPRPFRAFF. This sequence joins TRBV7-2 and TRBJ1-1; D is uncertain. Trimming removed 5 bases from V and 10 bases from J, with 14 bases in between. This CDR3 region has 12 residues. The germline gives CDR1 SGHTA, CDR2 FQGNSA.

As DNA, the CDR3 is TGTGCCAGCAGCCGAGGGACAGAGAATTCACCCCTCCACTTT. It translates to CASSRGTENSPLHF. The chain links TRBV11-3 to TRBJ1-6, with TRBD1 matching 7 bases. V shed 5 bases and J 7 bases; nucleotides not matched to a gene: 5. The CDR3 spans 14 residues. From germline, CDR1 is SGHNT and CDR2 YENEEA.

The rearrangement links TRBV28 to TRBJ1-1; D possibly corresponds to TRBD1 (5 bases). The CDR3 covers 14 residues. Germline CDR1 and CDR2: MDHEN and SYDVKM. V was pared by 5 bases and J by 0 bases, with 10 bases between. The CDR3 region has the DNA TGTGCCAGCAGTATACGACAGTTGAACACTGAAGCTTTCTTT. Amino acids: CASSIRQLNTEAFF. The full variable domain, rest sourced from reference TRBV28 and TRBJ1-1, is DVKVTQSSRYLVKRTGEKVFLECVQDMDHENMFWYRQDPGLGLRLIYFSYDVKMKEKGDIPEGYSVSREKKERFSLILESASTNQTSMYLCASSIRQLNTEAFFGQGTRLTVV.

The chain is built from TRBV5-6 and TRBJ1-2, with D hard to call. The germline V gene encodes CDR1 SGHDT and CDR2 YYEEEE. The CDR3 contains 14 residues. Deletions cut 4 bases from V and 0 bases from J, with 10 bases between. The CDR3 bases are TGTGCCAGCAGCCCATGGGTCGCTAACTATGGCTACACCTTC. It translates to CASSPWVANYGYTF.

The chain combines TRBV28 with TRBJ1-3; D perhaps matches TRBD1 (5 bases). CDR3 length equals 15 residues. V was shortened by 6 bases and J by 0 bases, with 12 bases between the two germline ends. The germline CDR1 and CDR2 sequences are MDHEN and SYDVKM. The CDR3 protein is CASRSGTSSGNTIYF. As DNA, the CDR3 is TGTGCCAGCAGATCCGGGACGAGCTCTGGAAACACCATATATTTT.

The chain carries TRBV2 and TRBJ2-1, with TRBD2 matching over 10 bases. The V gene end was trimmed by 8 bases and the J gene end by 10 bases; junction bases not matched to a gene: 14. This CDR3 spans 15 amino acids. CDR1 is SNHLY, CDR2 FYNNEI, per germline. CDR3 region: CASGLAGGTPGEQFF. The CDR3 DNA reads as TGTGCCAGCGGATTAGCGGGAGGCACCCCCGGGGAGCAGTTCTTC.

The chain employs TRBV18 and TRBJ1-5, with 8 nucleotides matching TRBD1. Trimming cost V 8 bases and J 3 bases; bases outside gene matches: 21. The CDR3 covers 19 residues. Per germline, CDR1 KGHSH and CDR2 LQKENI. The CDR3 bases are TGTGCCAGCGCACAGGGGGACGCGACCCTTTCAAACTTCAATCAGCCCCAGCATTTT. This translates into CASAQGDATLSNFNQPQHF.

The chain has TRBV20-1 and TRBJ2-2, with 10 bases fitting TRBD2. V shed 3 bases and J 0 bases; nucleotides not matched to a gene: 10. Germline CDR1 is DFQATT and CDR2 is SNEGSKA (reference sequence). This CDR3 has 18 residues. The CDR3: CSASSLAGDPANTGELFF. CDR3 in DNA: TGCAGTGCTAGTAGTCTAGCGGGAGACCCCGCGAACACCGGGGAGCTGTTTTTT.

The genes are TRBV28 and TRBJ1-5, with D tentatively TRBD1 (5 bases). V was shortened by 2 bases and J by 9 bases, with 8 bases between the two germline ends. Germline loops: CDR1 MDHEN, CDR2 SYDVKM. The length of the CDR3 is 12 residues. This CDR3 reads CASSLGGTPQHF. CDR3 bases: TGTGCCAGCAGTTTAGGGGGGACGCCCCAGCATTTT.

The chain recombines TRBV5-1 with TRBJ1-3, with TRBD1 identical over 9 bases. There are 14 residues in the CDR3. CDR1 SGHRS and CDR2 YFSETQ come from the germline V gene. The ends lost 2 bases at V and 4 bases at J; junction bases unmatched: 1. The CDR3 reads CASSFGQGGNTIYF. The CDR3 region has the DNA TGCGCCAGCAGCTTCGGACAGGGGGGAAACACCATATATTTT.

V usage is TRBV27 and J usage is TRBJ2-3, with D unclear. The CDR3 is 17 residues long. V lost 4 bases to trimming and J lost 0 bases, with 17 bases between them. Looked up from germline, CDR1 is MNHEY and CDR2 is SMNVEV (reference sequence). CDR3 amino acids: CASSSKGPLSSTDTQYF. DNA of the CDR3: TGTGCCAGCAGTTCTAAGGGTCCCCTATCTAGCACAGATACGCAGTATTTT.

This chain connects TRBV4-2 to TRBJ2-7, with TRBD2 matching over 10 bases. The CDR3 contains 15 residues. The germline CDR1 and CDR2 sequences are LGHNA and YNFKEQ. With V trimmed by 0 bases and J by 7 bases, 6 bases remained unmatched. CDR3 region: CASSQELAGVREQYF. DNA for the CDR3: TGTGCCAGCAGCCAAGAGCTAGCGGGAGTAAGAGAGCAGTACTTC.

The chain is built from TRBV4-2 and TRBJ1-1, with 8 bases lining up with TRBD1. This CDR3 is built from 17 residues. Germline-derived CDR1 and CDR2 are LGHNA and YNFKEQ. The V gene end was trimmed by 1 base and the J gene end by 1 base; junction bases not matched to a gene: 8. The CDR3 nucleotides are TGTGCCAGCAGCCAAGCCCTTATGACAGGGGCGAACACTGAAGCTTTCTTT. Amino acid sequence: CASSQALMTGANTEAFF.

The gene calls are TRBV24-1 and TRBJ1-2; 8 nucleotides line up with TRBD1. The CDR3 has 15 residues. The germline V gene has CDR1 KGHDR and CDR2 SFDVKD. Trimming at V came to 7 bases and at J to 1 base, leaving 7 bases not matched to a gene. CDR3 DNA sequence: TGTGCCACCAGACCGAGGGGACAGGATAACTATGGCTACACCTTC. This encodes CATRPRGQDNYGYTF.

A single count supports this clone. The V call is TRBV28, the J call TRBJ1-5; tentatively, D is TRBD1 (5 bases). Germline CDR1 and CDR2: MDHEN and SYDVKM. Trimming cost V 5 bases and J 4 bases, with 21 bases left between them. The CDR3 runs to 17 residues. The CDR3 DNA is TGTGCCAGCAGTATTACGTCGTCAGGGAAGCCAAATCAGCCCCAGCATTTT. Residues: CASSITSSGKPNQPQHF. Full variable domain (missing parts from reference TRBV28 and TRBJ1-5): DVKVTQSSRYLVKRTGEKVFLECVQDMDHENMFWYRQDPGLGLRLIYFSYDVKMKEKGDIPEGYSVSREKKERFSLILESASTNQTSMYLCASSITSSGKPNQPQHFGDGTRLSIL.

This rearrangement joins TRBV30 to TRBJ1-3, with unresolved D. Germline CDR1 reads GTSNPN; CDR2 reads SVGIG (reference sequence). CDR3 length: 14 residues. Between the trimmed V and J ends, which lost 1 base and 1 base, there was a span of 8 bases. The CDR3 DNA reads TGTGCCTGGAGTGGATTCGGGTCTGGAAACACCATATATTTT. This gives the protein CAWSGFGSGNTIYF. Full variable domain (outside the CDR3, taken from reference TRBV30 and TRBJ1-3): SQTIHQWPATLVQPVGSPLSLECTVEGTSNPNLYWYRQAAGRGLQLLFYSVGIGQISSEVPQNLSASRPQDRQFILSSKKLLLSDSGFYLCAWSGFGSGNTIYFGEGSWLTVV.

The chain employs TRBV27 and TRBJ1-2; D unclear. Germline values: CDR1 MNHEY, CDR2 SMNVEV (reference sequence). The CDR3 has 16 residues. Trimming stripped 0 bases from V and 4 bases from J, with 15 bases between. The DNA of the CDR3 is TGTGCCAGCAGTTTATCGTTACACGTACGATTCTATGGCTACACCTTC. Its protein product is CASSLSLHVRFYGYTF.

The chain carries TRBV7-9 and TRBJ2-3; 8 bases are a match to TRBD2. The length of the CDR3 is 15 residues. The V segment lost 5 bases and the J segment 0 bases; nucleotides outside the gene matches: 4. In germline, CDR1 is SEHNR, CDR2 FQNEAQ (reference sequence). CDR3 nucleotide sequence: TGTGCCAGCAGCAAACTAGCGGTTAGCACAGATACGCAGTATTTT. Translation gives CASSKLAVSTDTQYF.

The J gene is TRBJ1-5, the V gene TRBV28, with 7 nucleotides matching TRBD1. CDR1 and CDR2 (germline): MDHEN, SYDVKM. The V and J ends lost 5 bases and 3 bases, in that order; junction bases with no gene match: 10. This CDR3 contains 16 residues. CDR3 sequence reads: CASSPHRGEYNQPQHF. CDR3 nucleotides: TGTGCCAGCAGTCCTCACAGGGGAGAGTACAATCAGCCCCAGCATTTT.

The rearrangement uses TRBV7-8 and TRBJ1-3; no definite D call. CDR1 and CDR2 from the germline V gene are SGHVS and FQNEAQ. V dropped 1 base and J dropped 12 bases, with 22 bases sitting between them. CDR3 length equals 16 residues. CDR3 bases: TGTGCCAGCAGCTTAGGCCCACCGATCAACCCATGGGACATATATTTT. It yields the protein CASSLGPPINPWDIYF.

This clone occurred once. The CDR3 spells CASGNPQRGSTDTQYF. The CDR3 DNA sequence: TGTGCCAGCGGCAACCCCCAACGGGGGAGCACAGATACGCAGTATTTT. The chain employs TRBV5-4 and TRBJ2-3; D may be TRBD2 (6 bases). Trimming stripped 7 bases from V and 0 bases from J, with 18 bases between. This CDR3 comprises 16 residues. Per germline, CDR1 SGHNT and CDR2 YYREEE (reference sequence).

The rearrangement uses TRBV5-4 and TRBJ2-2, with D perhaps being TRBD1 or TRBD2 (5 bases each). Germline loops: CDR1 SGHNT, CDR2 YYREEE (reference sequence). V lost 2 bases to trimming and J lost 7 bases, with 15 bases between them. This CDR3 has 15 amino acids. CDR3 sequence reads: CASSFGTNRGGELFF. The CDR3, as DNA: TGTGCCAGCAGCTTCGGGACGAATCGGGGCGGGGAGCTGTTTTTT.

This chain connects TRBV3-1 (or the pseudogene TRBV3-2) to TRBJ2-3; no definite D call. Trimming shortened V by 4 bases and J by 3 bases, and 5 bases separated the two germline ends. The CDR3 totals 12 residues. Germline CDR1 is LGHDT and CDR2 is YNNKEL (reference sequence). The DNA of the CDR3 is TGTGCCAGCAGCCGACGGACAGATACGCAGTATTTT. This encodes CASSRRTDTQYF.

The sample holds one count of this clone. The chain has TRBV7-8 and TRBJ2-3; D is undetermined. V dropped 1 base and J dropped 4 bases, with 6 bases sitting between them. This CDR3 has 13 amino acids. The germline gives CDR1 SGHVS, CDR2 FQNEAQ. As DNA, the CDR3 is TGTGCCAGCAGCTTAGGGGCTTCAGATACGCAGTATTTT. This gives the protein CASSLGASDTQYF.